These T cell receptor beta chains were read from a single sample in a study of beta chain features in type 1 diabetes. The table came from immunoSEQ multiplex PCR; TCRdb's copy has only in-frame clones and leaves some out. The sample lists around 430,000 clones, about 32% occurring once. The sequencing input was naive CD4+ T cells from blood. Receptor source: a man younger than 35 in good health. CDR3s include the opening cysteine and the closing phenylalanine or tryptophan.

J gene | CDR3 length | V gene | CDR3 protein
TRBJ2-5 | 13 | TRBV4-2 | CASSLPGRETQYF
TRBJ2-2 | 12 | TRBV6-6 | CASRTGAGELFF
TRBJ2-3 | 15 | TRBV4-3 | CASSQVLAATDTQYF
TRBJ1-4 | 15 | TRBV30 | CAWSGVGVSKEKLFF
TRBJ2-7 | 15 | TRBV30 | CAWGTSGGAAYEQYF
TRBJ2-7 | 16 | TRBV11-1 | CASSLGTSGRNYEQYF
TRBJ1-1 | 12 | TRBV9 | CASSPRGGRAFF
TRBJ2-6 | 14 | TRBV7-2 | CASSPRTGANVLTF
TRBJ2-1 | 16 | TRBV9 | CASSPRLAGDYNEQFF
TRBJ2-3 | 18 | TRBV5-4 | CASSPEGLAGGITDTQYF
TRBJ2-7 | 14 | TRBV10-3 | CAIRAAANSYEQYF
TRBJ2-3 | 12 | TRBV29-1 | CSVDRVTDTQYF
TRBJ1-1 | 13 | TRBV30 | CAWSSDRNTEAFF
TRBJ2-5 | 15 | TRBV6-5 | CASRGLAGLQETQYF
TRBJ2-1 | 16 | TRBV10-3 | CAISTGTGSSYNEQFF
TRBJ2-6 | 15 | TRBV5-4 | CASSRSSSGANVLTF
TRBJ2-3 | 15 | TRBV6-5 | CASSRGTGWGDTQYF
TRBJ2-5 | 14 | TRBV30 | CAWSVTLIQETQYF
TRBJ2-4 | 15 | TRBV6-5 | CASRDPGGVGNIQYF
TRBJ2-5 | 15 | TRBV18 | CASSSGPSPGETQYF
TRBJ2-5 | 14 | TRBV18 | CASSNSGQQETQYF
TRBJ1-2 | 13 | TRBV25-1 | CASSAGTAYGYTF
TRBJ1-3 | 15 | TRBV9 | CASSVAAVSGNTIYF
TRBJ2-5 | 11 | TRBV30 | CAGGQAGAQYF
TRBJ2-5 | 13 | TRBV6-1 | CASILGTQETQYF
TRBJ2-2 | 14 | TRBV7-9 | CASSSQGGTGELFF
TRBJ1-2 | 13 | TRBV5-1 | CASSGGQNYGYTF
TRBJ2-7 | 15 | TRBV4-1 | CASSQGGREPYEQYF
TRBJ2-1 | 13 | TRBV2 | CASSVRGSNEQFF
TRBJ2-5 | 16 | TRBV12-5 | CASGLVTSGAQETQYF
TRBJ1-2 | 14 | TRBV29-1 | CSVELIMRGAGYTF
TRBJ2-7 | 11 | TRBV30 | CAWSVGGEQYF
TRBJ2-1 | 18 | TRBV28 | CASSLFDLTGSSYNEQFF
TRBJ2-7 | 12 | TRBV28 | CASSWGGYEQYF
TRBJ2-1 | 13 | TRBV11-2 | CASSLEPNNEQFF
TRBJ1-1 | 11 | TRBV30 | CATEMNTEAFF
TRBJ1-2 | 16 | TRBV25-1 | CASSEYHRGLSYGYTF
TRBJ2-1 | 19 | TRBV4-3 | CASSQEGTSGPEGLNEQFF
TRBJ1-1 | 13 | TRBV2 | CASSRTVNTEAFF
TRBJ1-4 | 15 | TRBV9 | CASSVDRGPDEKLFF
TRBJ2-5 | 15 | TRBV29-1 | CSVDRSPTFQETQYF
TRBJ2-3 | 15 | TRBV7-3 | CASSPDRTSTDTQYF
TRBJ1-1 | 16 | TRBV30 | CAWSVLSWTANPEAFF